This T cell receptor (beta chain) was observed in a study of spatial heterogeneity in lung cancer. Study in general: Where they were available, follow-up PBMC samples were sequenced, at a median of about 22 months after resection. Mean representation of each unique TCR and UMI combination in the raw reads exceeded 8.5 occurrences.

TCRdb redid the calling of the 5' RACE reads with MiXCR, one entry per CDR3 protein. The sample consists of under 75,000 distinct CDR3 sequences, about 9.5% of them appearing once. The CDR3 spans 16 residues. Germline loops: CDR1 DFQATT, CDR2 SNEGSKA (reference sequence). V was trimmed by 2 bases and J by 2 bases, leaving 19 bases between them. Indicated time point: blood at routine non-recurrence follow-up after resection. Extraction of whole RNA from tumor, nontumor lung or frozen PBMC preceded unsorted sequencing. Here the sequenced sample was PBMCs, taken at follow-up. The receptor was derived from a female donor with early-stage non-small cell lung cancer. This rearrangement joins TRBV20-1 to TRBJ2-7; possible D gene TRBD2, 5 bases. CDR3 residues: CSARPELGGQTYEQYF. DNA of the CDR3: TGCAGTGCTAGACCCGAGCTCGGCGGGCAGACCTACGAGCAGTACTTC.